The 14 T cell receptor beta chains reported below all come from one sample, sequenced in a study of cytomegalovirus exposure and HLA in healthy donors. Researchers ran the PCR with 60 Vbeta and 13 Jbeta primers. TCRdb's table, derived via immunoSEQ multiplex PCR, lists solely in-frame clones and lacks some. The table has around 100,000 clones, approximately 64% seen once; the top ten hold less than 3.5%. The specimen sequenced was PBMCs. The origin of the receptors is a woman between 45 and 60 years old in good health and CMV-seronegative.

The chain joins TRBV5-4 to TRBJ2-1; 13 bases fit TRBD2. Trimming removed 4 bases from V and 8 bases from J; junction bases left unmatched: 12. The germline V gene has CDR1 SGHNT and CDR2 YYREEE (reference sequence). The CDR3 is 17 amino acids. Written as DNA, the CDR3 is TGTGCCAGCAGCCGACGGACTAGCGGGAGATTCGGGGATGAGCAGTTCTTC. Translated: CASSRRTSGRFGDEQFF.

The CDR3 coding sequence is TGTGCCAGCAGCTCCCCCCGGGACGGGAGCTCCTACAATGAGCAGTTCTTC. It translates to CASSSPRDGSSYNEQFF. The chain employs TRBV11-2 and TRBJ2-1, with D possibly being TRBD2 (6 bases). Trimming took off 4 bases at V and 0 bases at J, with 16 bases between the two ends. Germline CDR1 SGHAT, CDR2 FQNNGV. The CDR3 has 17 residues.

The chain employs TRBV13 and TRBJ1-4; 9 bases are a match to TRBD1. The V gene end was trimmed by 5 bases and the J gene end by 4 bases; junction bases not matched to a gene: 5. Germline-derived CDR1 and CDR2 are PRHDT and FYEKMQ (reference sequence). The length of the CDR3 is 15 residues. DNA for the CDR3: TGTGCCAGCAGCATCCGGGACAGGGTTAATGAAAAACTGTTTTTT. Its protein product is CASSIRDRVNEKLFF.

V gene TRBV11-2 combines with J gene TRBJ2-2, with D unresolved. Trimming took 3 bases from V and 6 from J, leaving 8 bases between them. Germline CDR1 is SGHAT and CDR2 is FQNNGV. CDR3 length: 13 residues. The CDR3 region has the DNA TGTGCCAGCAGCTTGAGCCTTTCCGGGGAGCTGTTTTTT. It is translated as CASSLSLSGELFF.

This clone was recorded a few times. The CDR3 DNA is TGTGCCAGCAACCGGGCAGCGGAGCTCTACAATGAGCAGTTCTTC. Translation gives CASNRAAELYNEQFF. This sequence joins TRBV6-5 and TRBJ2-1, with D tentatively TRBD2 (5 bases). CDR3 length: 15 amino acids. The V and J ends lost 7 bases and 3 bases respectively, with 16 bases between them. Germline V gene data show CDR1 as MNHEY and CDR2 as SVGAGI.

The chain is built from TRBV5-1 and TRBJ2-7; D possibly corresponds to TRBD2 (6 bases). V was pared by 1 base and J by 4 bases, with 12 bases between. Germline CDR1 reads SGHRS; CDR2 reads YFSETQ. This CDR3 region has 14 residues. In DNA, the CDR3 is TGCGCCAGCAGCTTGTCGTCAGGGAGGTACGAGCAGTACTTC. Amino acids: CASSLSSGRYEQYF.

The chain joins TRBV6-1 to TRBJ2-3; 9 nucleotides line up with TRBD1. CDR3 length: 15 residues. Germline V gives CDR1 MNHNS, CDR2 SASEGT. Trimming at V came to 3 bases and at J to 1 base, leaving 2 bases not matched to a gene. The CDR3 DNA sequence: TGTGCCAGCAGTGACCGGGACAGGGGCACAGATACGCAGTATTTT. Translating gives CASSDRDRGTDTQYF.

CDR3 sequence (DNA): TGTGCCAGCAGTTTCGGCCTAGCCAAGAACACCGGGGAGCTGTTTTTT. Protein product: CASSFGLAKNTGELFF. The chain is built from TRBV28 and TRBJ2-2, with D possibly being TRBD2 (5 bases). This CDR3 spans 16 amino acids. Germline CDR1 is MDHEN and CDR2 is SYDVKM. V shed 3 bases and J shed 1 base, with 12 bases lying between them. The variable domain in full, with the rest retrieved from reference TRBV28 and TRBJ2-2, is DVKVTQSSRYLVKRTGEKVFLECVQDMDHENMFWYRQDPGLGLRLIYFSYDVKMKEKGDIPEGYSVSREKKERFSLILESASTNQTSMYLCASSFGLAKNTGELFFGEGSRLTVL.

The rearrangement links TRBV2 to TRBJ1-5; D gene unclear. Trimming stripped 4 bases from V and 0 bases from J, with 4 bases between. The CDR3 covers 13 residues. Germline CDR1 is SNHLY and CDR2 is FYNNEI. The CDR3 DNA follows: TGTGCCAGCAGTGCAGATAGCAATCAGCCCCAGCATTTT. It is translated as CASSADSNQPQHF.

This chain's CDR3 is CASSGLSSGANVLTF. The CDR3 bases are TGTGCCAGCAGCGGACTGAGCTCTGGGGCCAACGTCCTGACTTTC. The genes are TRBV11-1 and TRBJ2-6, with D possibly being TRBD2 (5 bases). Germline CDR1 reads SGHAT; CDR2 reads FQDESV (reference sequence). Trimming removed 5 bases from V and 0 bases from J, with 8 bases in between. There are 15 residues in the CDR3.

The chain carries TRBV19 and TRBJ2-1, with 7 bases lining up with TRBD2. V lost 3 bases, J lost 4 bases, and 6 bases stayed unmatched. The germline V gene encodes CDR1 LNHDA and CDR2 SQIVND (reference sequence). CDR3 length: 15 amino acids. CDR3 amino acids: CASSISAGLYNEQFF. The CDR3 coding sequence is TGTGCCAGTAGTATCTCAGCGGGACTTTACAATGAGCAGTTCTTC.

This clone came up once. CDR3 sequence: CASSLSQMSSTDTQYF. CDR3 nucleotides: TGTGCCAGCAGTTTAAGTCAGATGTCTAGCACAGATACGCAGTATTTT. The V and J genes are TRBV28 and TRBJ2-3; D ambiguous. The CDR3 is 16 amino acids. Trimming removed 2 bases from V and 0 bases from J, with 12 bases in between. The germline V gene encodes CDR1 MDHEN and CDR2 SYDVKM. The full variable domain, rest sourced from reference TRBV28 and TRBJ2-3, is DVKVTQSSRYLVKRTGEKVFLECVQDMDHENMFWYRQDPGLGLRLIYFSYDVKMKEKGDIPEGYSVSREKKERFSLILESASTNQTSMYLCASSLSQMSSTDTQYFGPGTRLTVL.

The chain links TRBV18 to TRBJ1-5, with a weak D call TRBD1 (6 bases). Germline CDR1 and CDR2: KGHSH and LQKENI. The CDR3 extends over 13 amino acids. Trimming stripped 5 bases from V and 4 bases from J, with 9 bases between. The CDR3 bases are TGTGCCAGCTCAAACGGACAGAATCAGCCCCAGCATTTT. This translates into CASSNGQNQPQHF.

On this clone itself: The sample contains more than one DNA sequence encoding this CDR3. The chain has TRBV6-5 and TRBJ1-5, with D tentatively TRBD1 (5 bases). This CDR3 comprises 15 residues. The V and J ends lost 0 bases and 3 bases respectively, with 9 bases between them. Germline loops: CDR1 MNHEY, CDR2 SVGAGI. The CDR3 loop is CASSYSGQDNQPQHF. The CDR3 DNA reads TGTGCCAGCAGTTACTCGGGGCAGGACAATCAGCCCCAGCATTTT.